This T cell receptor (beta chain) is drawn from a study of T cell responses to AZD1222 COVID-19 vaccine. TCRdb's table, derived via immunoSEQ multiplex PCR, lists solely in-frame clones and lacks some. This repertoire shows about 150,000 clones, more than 90% found once; its top ten account for roughly 1.6%. This CDR3 region has 16 residues. Per the germline V gene, CDR1 is LGHDT and CDR2 is YNNKEL (reference sequence). J lost 0 bases, V lost 1 base, and 3 bases had no gene match. The chain joins TRBV3-1 (or the pseudogene TRBV3-2) to TRBJ2-7; TRBD2 agrees at 10 bases. The source material was peripheral blood, sampled 28 days after the second AZD1222 dose. This TCR was recovered from an adult who received the AZD1222 COVID-19 vaccine. The DNA for the CDR3 is TGTGCCAGCAGCCAAGCCGGGACTAGCGACTCCTACGAGCAGTACTTC. Translating it yields CASSQAGTSDSYEQYF.